These 16 T cell receptor beta chains were sequenced from one sample in a study of beta chain features in type 1 diabetes. The isolated RNA, all of it, was reverse transcribed, so expressed TCRB transcripts were what got sequenced. Method: immunoSEQ multiplex PCR; TCRdb's copy keeps in-frame clones and lacks some. The data show more than 150,000 clones, roughly an eighth seen once. Sample: central memory CD4+ T cells from blood. Receptor source: a woman between 18 and 29 years old in good health.

The chain has TRBV27 and TRBJ2-7; 9 nucleotides agree with TRBD2. The CDR3 loop spans 15 amino acids. V lost 2 bases, J lost 3 bases, and 5 bases stayed unmatched. Germline V CDR1 and CDR2: MNHEY, SMNVEV (reference sequence). The CDR3 reads CASSLEAGGHYEQYF. CDR3 nucleotide sequence: TGTGCCAGCAGTTTAGAAGCGGGGGGACACTACGAGCAGTACTTC.

This chain connects TRBV7-6 to TRBJ2-1; TRBD2 matches 10 bases. V dropped 5 bases and J dropped 9; count of bases not matched to a gene: 13. The length of the CDR3 is 16 residues. CDR1 SGHVS and CDR2 FNYEAQ come from the germline V gene. The CDR3 DNA is TGTGCCAGCAGCCCCCGAGGTGCAGCGGGAGGGTTTGAGCAGTTCTTC. It is translated as CASSPRGAAGGFEQFF.

In its sample, this clone was seen a few times. The chain employs TRBV5-4 and TRBJ2-2; D is undetermined. The length of the CDR3 is 12 residues. Per the germline V gene, CDR1 is SGHNT and CDR2 is YYREEE (reference sequence). The ends were cut back, 0 bases at V and 7 bases at J, with 4 bases in the middle. This CDR3 reads CASSLDSGELFF. In DNA, the CDR3 is TGTGCCAGCAGCTTGGATAGCGGGGAGCTGTTTTTT.

The rearrangement joins TRBV30 to TRBJ2-1, with 12 bases fitting TRBD1. CDR1 GTSNPN and CDR2 SVGIG come from the germline V gene (reference sequence). The CDR3 has 13 amino acids. V shed 5 bases, J shed 7 bases, and the junction held 3 bases outside the gene matches. The CDR3 DNA reads as TGTGCCTGGGAGGGACAGGGGGCAAATGAGCAGTTCTTC. This codes for CAWEGQGANEQFF.

The V gene is TRBV29-1, the J gene TRBJ2-3; D is unresolved. The CDR3 loop spans 14 amino acids. Germline CDR1 is SQVTM and CDR2 is ANQGSEA. The V end was cut by 3 bases, the J end by 0 bases, with 10 bases between. CDR3 bases: TGCAGCGTTGAGAGGAGTACTAGCACAGATACGCAGTATTTT. It is translated as CSVERSTSTDTQYF.

V usage is TRBV5-4 and J usage is TRBJ2-4; 10 nucleotides match TRBD1. The V segment lost 3 bases and the J segment 4 bases; nucleotides outside the gene matches: 10. CDR1 and CDR2 from the germline V gene are SGHNT and YYREEE (reference sequence). The CDR3 is made up of 17 amino acids. CDR3 residues: CASSSLRGQGGKNIQYF. CDR3 nucleotide sequence: TGTGCCAGCAGCTCTCTTCGAGGACAGGGGGGGAAAAACATTCAGTACTTC.

This clone was seen once. The CDR3 DNA reads TGCGCCAGCAGCCCGAGAGGGACAGGGGGCACAACAAATAGCAATCAGCCCCAGCATTTT. It is translated as CASSPRGTGGTTNSNQPQHF. This rearrangement joins TRBV4-1 to TRBJ1-5, with TRBD1 matching 12 bases. This CDR3 comprises 20 residues. J lost 0 bases, V lost 4 bases, and 13 bases had no gene match. Germline V lookup: CDR1 MGHRA, CDR2 YSYEKL.

This rearrangement joins TRBV5-4 to TRBJ1-1, with TRBD1 as a possible D gene (5 bases). The CDR3 has 14 residues. Germline lookup yields CDR1 SGHNT and CDR2 YYREEE (reference sequence). V lost 1 base and J 4 bases, leaving 11 bases between the germline ends. CDR3 in amino acids: CASSLPGRGTEAFF. In DNA form, the CDR3 reads TGTGCCAGCAGCTTGCCGGGTAGGGGCACTGAAGCTTTCTTT.

This clone showed up just a few times. The rearrangement links TRBV5-1 to TRBJ2-3; D uncertain. Trimming stripped 3 bases from V and 5 bases from J, with 13 bases between. This CDR3 is built from 14 residues. Germline lookup yields CDR1 SGHRS and CDR2 YFSETQ. As DNA, the CDR3 is TGCGCCAGCAGCTGGAGAAACAATCAAGATACGCAGTATTTT. As protein: CASSWRNNQDTQYF.

This chain links TRBV11-2 with TRBJ2-1, with 8 bases identical to TRBD2. The CDR3 loop spans 14 amino acids. Germline V gene sequence: CDR1 SGHAT, CDR2 FQNNGV. Unmatched junction bases numbered 3, after V lost 1 base and J lost 7 bases. CDR3 region: CASSLGSGGNEQFF. CDR3 bases: TGTGCCAGCAGCTTAGGCAGCGGGGGAAATGAGCAGTTCTTC.

The chain links TRBV5-6 to TRBJ2-5; D is ambiguous. Germline V gene sequence: CDR1 SGHDT, CDR2 YYEEEE. The CDR3 runs to 13 residues. V lost 0 bases, J lost 4 bases, and 7 bases lay in between. The CDR3 sequence: CASSLDVRETQYF. The CDR3 DNA reads as TGTGCCAGCAGCTTGGACGTGAGAGAGACCCAGTACTTC.

V usage is TRBV27 and J usage is TRBJ2-7; a weak D match, TRBD1 (6 bases). The CDR3 totals 14 residues. The V gene's germline CDR1 is MNHEY and CDR2 SMNVEV (reference sequence). The V end lost 3 bases, the J end lost 4 bases, and 13 bases lay between the germline ends. The CDR3 DNA follows: TGTGCCAGCAGTTTCCGACAGGATCGATACGAGCAGTACTTC. Amino acids: CASSFRQDRYEQYF.

The chain is built from TRBV28 and TRBJ2-7, with 8 bases identical to TRBD2. Germline V gene data show CDR1 as MDHEN and CDR2 as SYDVKM. The V and J ends lost 7 bases and 5 bases, in that order; junction bases with no gene match: 13. CDR3 length equals 15 residues. The DNA of the CDR3 is TGTGCCAGCACACCGACCCCGGGGGGGGGCGACGAGCAGTACTTC. Amino acid sequence: CASTPTPGGGDEQYF.

This chain uses TRBV30 with TRBJ1-5; D not certain. Deletions cut 4 bases from V and 6 bases from J, with 13 bases between. The CDR3 extends over 13 amino acids. Germline V gene sequence: CDR1 GTSNPN, CDR2 SVGIG (reference sequence). The CDR3 spells CAWTRAEFQPQHF. CDR3 in DNA: TGTGCCTGGACAAGAGCTGAATTTCAGCCCCAGCATTTT.

The J gene is TRBJ2-1, the V gene TRBV30; TRBD2 agrees at 13 bases. The CDR3 totals 16 residues. Trimming cost V 5 bases and J 9 bases; bases outside gene matches: 13. Germline CDR1 reads GTSNPN; CDR2 reads SVGIG (reference sequence). As DNA, the CDR3 is TGTGCCTGGGTGCCCTGGACTAGCGGGAGTACTACTGAGCAGTTCTTC. Protein: CAWVPWTSGSTTEQFF.

This clone was picked up a small number of times. The V and J genes are TRBV29-1 and TRBJ2-1, with TRBD2 identical over 8 bases. This CDR3 is 14 amino acids long. V lost 3 bases and J lost 13; bases outside the gene matches: 14. Germline V gives CDR1 SQVTM, CDR2 ANQGSEA. As DNA, the CDR3 is TGCAGCGTTGAGGGGTCTAGCGGGTCGGGTGCACAGTTCTTC. Translation gives CSVEGSSGSGAQFF.